This T cell receptor beta chain was sequenced in a study of OX40 agonist ivuxolimab in advanced cancers. Study findings and constraints: Specificity for antigen went undetermined in the expanded peripheral T cells.

This clone was counted once. Its antigen is still unknown. This table comes from immunoSEQ multiplex PCR, and its TCRdb copy is limited to in-frame clones, with some not included. The sample yields 75,000 to 100,000 clones, roughly nine tenths seen once. The sample in question was CD4+ or CD8+ T cells sorted from blood, obtained in a trial of the OX40 agonist ivuxolimab. The sequence came from an adult with an advanced solid tumor such as melanoma, head and neck, liver or kidney cancer.

CDR3 DNA: TGTGCCAGCAGTTGGGCATTCGGAGCTAACTATGGCTACACCTTC. Protein product: CASSWAFGANYGYTF. The V gene is TRBV27, the J gene TRBJ1-2; D gene uncertain. V was clipped by 4 bases and J by 0 bases, with 12 bases between them. Per the germline V gene, CDR1 is MNHEY and CDR2 is SMNVEV (reference sequence). CDR3 length: 15 amino acids.